Given below is one T cell receptor beta chain in context. The antigen is unknown. These data originate in a study of cytomegalovirus exposure and HLA in healthy donors. Findings and caveats of the study: Three chains linked to CMV were shown in vitro to be specific for CMV antigens. A later analysis reportedly identified an Asian-associated ancestry cluster as carrying fewer N-insertions than the 666-donor mean. It was only CMV serostatus that was available as immune exposure information. Later genetic work tied a missense DCLRE1C variant to beta-chain V and J trimming.

60 Vbeta and 13 Jbeta primers were used in PCR. Profiled with immunoSEQ multiplex PCR; TCRdb holds only in-frame clones, not every one. The data hold roughly 150,000 clones, with 82% observed a single time. The sequence came from a man under 40 in good health and CMV-seropositive. The sample taken for sequencing was PBMCs.

The CDR3 DNA reads as TGTGCCAGCAGTTTATCCTTGGGCTACAGTCCTAATTCACCCCTCCACTTT. It is translated as CASSLSLGYSPNSPLHF. The V call is TRBV28, the J call TRBJ1-6; no reliable D call. This CDR3 has 17 amino acids. V lost 1 base, J lost 6 bases, and 16 bases lay in between. Germline values: CDR1 MDHEN, CDR2 SYDVKM.